Included here is one T cell receptor (beta chain) sequence, with context. Its cognate antigen is unknown. PCR involved 60 Vbeta and 13 Jbeta primers. Data came from immunoSEQ multiplex PCR; TCRdb stores just in-frame clones and leaves some out. The data contain some 150,000 clones, roughly 81% of them singletons. Germline assignment: CDR1 LNHDA and CDR2 SQIVND (reference sequence). The V end was cut by 3 bases, the J end by 0 bases, with 9 bases between. The CDR3 covers 15 residues. This record comes from a study of cytomegalovirus exposure and HLA in healthy donors. Findings and limits, study-wide: A prior analysis recorded that most TCR beta V segments were productive about 90% or about 30% of the time. Common viral pathogens were later found to be apparently linked to several of the most significant clusters. Among donors in an Asian-associated ancestry cluster, a later analysis reportedly found fewer N-insertions than the roughly 700-donor mean.

V usage is TRBV19 and J usage is TRBJ1-3; D is perhaps TRBD1 (6 bases). The TCR comes from a woman in her forties or fifties in good health and CMV-seronegative. The sequenced sample was PBMCs. The CDR3 loop reads CASSITGPSGNTIYF. As DNA, the CDR3 is TGTGCCAGTAGTATCACAGGGCCCTCTGGAAACACCATATATTTT.